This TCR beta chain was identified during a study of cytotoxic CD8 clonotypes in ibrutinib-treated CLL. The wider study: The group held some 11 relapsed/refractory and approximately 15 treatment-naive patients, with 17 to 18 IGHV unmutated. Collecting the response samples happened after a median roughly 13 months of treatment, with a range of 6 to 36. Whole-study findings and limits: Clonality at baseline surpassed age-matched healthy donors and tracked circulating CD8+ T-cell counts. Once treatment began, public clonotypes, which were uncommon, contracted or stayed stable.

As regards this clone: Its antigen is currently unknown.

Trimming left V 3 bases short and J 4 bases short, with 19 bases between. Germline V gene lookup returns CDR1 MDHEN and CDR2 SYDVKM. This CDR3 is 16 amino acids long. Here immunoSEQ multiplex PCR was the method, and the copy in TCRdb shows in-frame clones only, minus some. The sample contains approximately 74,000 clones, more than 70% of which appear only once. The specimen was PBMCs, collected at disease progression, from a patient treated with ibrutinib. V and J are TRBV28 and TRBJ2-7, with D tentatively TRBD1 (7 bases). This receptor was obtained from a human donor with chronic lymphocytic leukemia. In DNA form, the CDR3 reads TGTGCCAGCAGTTTCCCACAGACAGGGAGGCGATACGAGCAGTACTTC. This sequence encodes CASSFPQTGRRYEQYF.